Listed below are T cell receptor beta chains from one sample, sequenced in a study of blood T cell repertoires in COVID-19. Data came from immunoSEQ multiplex PCR; TCRdb stores just in-frame clones and leaves some out. This table holds some 240,000 clones, roughly 88% found once. Material for sequencing was peripheral blood. Every receptor here comes from a middle-aged man with active or convalescent COVID-19. Both conserved end residues are part of each CDR3. The D gene is left open where the match is weak. Clone sizes are given selectively: once, few, many, or a class where the clone is expanded.

16,TRBV7-9,-,TRBJ1-2,TRBD1,TGTGCCAGCAGCGTTATCAGGGGGCTCGGAGACTATGGCTACACCTTC,CASSVIRGLGDYGYTF
13,TRBV13,-,TRBJ2-3,-,TGTGCCAGCAGCTTAACGGGAGCAGATACGCAGTATTTT,CASSLTGADTQYF
15,TRBV6-5,-,TRBJ1-6,TRBD1,TGTGCCAGCAGCGACAGGGCACTTTATAATTCACCCCTCCACTTT,CASSDRALYNSPLHF
17,TRBV19,few,TRBJ2-2,TRBD2,TGTGCCAGTAGTACCCTAGGGACTAGCGGCTCCACCGGGGAGCTGTTTTTT,CASSTLGTSGSTGELFF
13,TRBV29-1,-,TRBJ1-1,-,TGCAGCGTTGAGGCAGGGCGGGGCACTGAAGCTTTCTTT,CSVEAGRGTEAFF
15,TRBV1,-,TRBJ1-1,-,TGCACCAGCAAAAGGCGAGGATTCAGGGACACTGAAGCTTTCTTT,CTSKRRGFRDTEAFF
14,TRBV14,once,TRBJ1-4,-,TGTGCCAGCAGCCTGACAGTTCCTAATGAAAAACTGTTTTTT,CASSLTVPNEKLFF
17,TRBV7-9,few,TRBJ2-7,TRBD2,TGTGCCAGCAGCTTAGCGGTAGCGGGAGAGGGAGTAGACGAGCAGTACTTC,CASSLAVAGEGVDEQYF
14,TRBV6-5,once,TRBJ2-2,TRBD1,TGTGCCAGCAGCCCGGGACAGGGTGTCGGGGAGCTGTTTTTT,CASSPGQGVGELFF
19,TRBV14,-,TRBJ1-6,TRBD1,TGTGCCAGCAGCCACGGGCGACAGGGCCGAAGCTCCTATAATTCACCCCTCCACTTT,CASSHGRQGRSSYNSPLHF
14,TRBV6-6,-,TRBJ1-6,TRBD1,TGTGCCAGCGCCGCCGGGACAGTCAATTCACCCCTCCACTTT,CASAAGTVNSPLHF
13,TRBV18,-,TRBJ1-1,TRBD1,TGTGCCAGCTCCCGGACAGGGGACACTGAAGCTTTCTTT,CASSRTGDTEAFF
16,TRBV5-6,once,TRBJ2-5,TRBD2,TGTGCCAGCAGTCCCCTCGCGGGGGGGCCTGGAGAGACCCAGTACTTC,CASSPLAGGPGETQYF
11,TRBV6-5,-,TRBJ1-2,-,TGTGCCAGCGGCAGGGACTATGGCTACACCTTC,CASGRDYGYTF
14,TRBV2,-,TRBJ1-5,-,TGTGCCAGCAGTTGGCAGGGATGGGATCAGCCCCAGCATTTT,CASSWQGWDQPQHF
15,TRBV6-5,-,TRBJ2-5,TRBD1,TGTGCCAGCAGTTACGCGGACAGGGGGCGCGAGACCCAGTACTTC,CASSYADRGRETQYF
20,TRBV6-6,-,TRBJ2-1,-,TGTGCCAGCAGCCCCAAAACAGGGATATTCGACAGCGATAACTACAATGAGCAGTTCTTC,CASSPKTGIFDSDNYNEQFF
14,TRBV2,-,TRBJ1-4,-,TGTGCCAGCAGTGACGACAGGTCCAGAGAAAAACTGTTTTTT,CASSDDRSREKLFF
14,TRBV5-8,-,TRBJ2-3,-,TGTGCCAGCAGCTCCGGGACAAACACAGATACGCAGTATTTT,CASSSGTNTDTQYF
16,TRBV18,-,TRBJ1-2,-,TGTGCCAGCTCACCGGACTGGACAGTGACGAACTATGGCTACACCTTC,CASSPDWTVTNYGYTF
13,TRBV28,-,TRBJ1-1,-,TGTGCCAGCCGATCCGGTGGTTACACTGAAGCTTTCTTT,CASRSGGYTEAFF
13,TRBV19,once,TRBJ1-1,TRBD1,TGTGCCAGTACCCTAGACAGGGGCACTGAAGCTTTCTTT,CASTLDRGTEAFF
14,TRBV28,-,TRBJ1-1,TRBD1,TGTGCCAGCAGTATTGACAGGGGGCTCACTGAAGCTTTCTTT,CASSIDRGLTEAFF
14,TRBV6-5,-,TRBJ2-3,-,TGTGCCAGCAGAGTCGAGGTCGGGACAGATACGCAGTATTTT,CASRVEVGTDTQYF
16,TRBV15,once,TRBJ1-4,TRBD1,TGTGCCACCAGCAGAGGCACCAGGGGGACAGATGAAAAACTGTTTTTT,CATSRGTRGTDEKLFF
14,TRBV7-9,-,TRBJ1-2,-,TGTGCCAGCAGCCTCCTAACAGGGAGCTATGGCTACACCTTC,CASSLLTGSYGYTF
14,TRBV28,few,TRBJ1-4,-,TGTGCCAGCAGTCACAGGCCTATTAATGAAAAACTGTTTTTT,CASSHRPINEKLFF
14,TRBV7-9,-,TRBJ1-1,-,TGTGCCAGCAGCGGGAGAAACATCCACACTGAAGCTTTCTTT,CASSGRNIHTEAFF
15,TRBV6-5,-,TRBJ2-7,TRBD2,TGTGCCAGCAGTTCACGCCGGACTAGCTCCTACGAGCAGTACTTC,CASSSRRTSSYEQYF
14,TRBV19,-,TRBJ1-5,-,TGTGCCAGTAGTATAGGACAGGTGAATCAGCCCCAGCATTTT,CASSIGQVNQPQHF
14,TRBV28,-,TRBJ1-4,TRBD1,TGTGCCAGCAGCCAACGACAGGGTAGTGAAAAACTGTTTTTT,CASSQRQGSEKLFF
15,TRBV4-1,-,TRBJ2-3,-,TGCGCCAGCAGCCCCCGGCGGGGATCCACAGATACGCAGTATTTT,CASSPRRGSTDTQYF
14,TRBV24-1,-,TRBJ2-7,-,TGTGCCACCAGTGATTCCAGTGATCCCTACGAGCAGTACTTC,CATSDSSDPYEQYF
14,TRBV4-3,-,TRBJ2-3,-,TGCGCCAGCAGCCAAGATCGATCCGGTGATACGCAGTATTTT,CASSQDRSGDTQYF
13,TRBV30,-,TRBJ1-2,-,TGTGCCTGGAGTGTATTGGCAGGGGATGGCTACACCTTC,CAWSVLAGDGYTF
13,TRBV27,-,TRBJ1-2,TRBD1,TGTGCCAGCAGTCATACAGGGGGCTATGGCTACACCTTC,CASSHTGGYGYTF
14,TRBV28,-,TRBJ1-3,-,TGTGCCAGCTTGAACGGAGACTCCGGAAACACCATATATTTT,CASLNGDSGNTIYF
16,TRBV4-3,-,TRBJ2-1,TRBD2,TGCGCCAGCAGCCAGGGGACTAGCGGCCGAGACAATGAGCAGTTCTTC,CASSQGTSGRDNEQFF
15,TRBV28,-,TRBJ2-7,TRBD2,TGTGCCAGCAGCCTACTACTAGCGGGGGGTTACGAGCAGTACTTC,CASSLLLAGGYEQYF
16,TRBV28,-,TRBJ1-6,TRBD1,TGTGCCAGCAGTTTAATACTAGGACAGGGGGGCTCACCCCTCCACTTT,CASSLILGQGGSPLHF